This T cell receptor beta chain was obtained from a study of OX40 agonist ivuxolimab in advanced cancers. Looking at the study overall: Patients assigned to dose escalation were diagnosed with hepatocellular carcinoma, melanoma, renal cell or head and neck cancer. A mean age of approximately 60 years, range roughly 20 to 85, was recorded, and approximately 85% were male.

The repertoire was sequenced with immunoSEQ multiplex PCR; TCRdb's copy has only in-frame clones and lacks some. In the table there are some 90,000 clones, about 94% of which are singletons. Patients were excluded for autoimmune disease history or systemic immunosuppression. Broader study findings: At doses 0.1 to 3.0 mg/kg, CD4+ and CD8+ clones expanded.

This clone was recorded a few times. Its antigen is undetermined. Germline V gene lookup returns CDR1 SNHLY and CDR2 FYNNEI. Trimming shortened V by 1 base and J by 9 bases, and 4 bases separated the two germline ends. The CDR3 loop spans 12 amino acids. The V gene is TRBV2, the J gene TRBJ1-6; D is uncertain. This TCR was sampled from an adult with an advanced solid tumor such as melanoma, head and neck, liver or kidney cancer. The sequences come from CD4+ or CD8+ T cells sorted from blood, collected in a trial of the OX40 agonist ivuxolimab. The CDR3 loop is CASSEGFSPLHF. CDR3 DNA: TGTGCCAGCAGTGAAGGGTTTTCACCCCTCCACTTT.